This paragraph reports one TCR beta chain. The sample originates from a study of OX40 agonist ivuxolimab in advanced cancers. The table came from immunoSEQ multiplex PCR; TCRdb's copy has only in-frame clones and leaves some out. The sample gives tens of thousands of clones, 75% to 90% of which show up once; roughly 11% is in the top ten. Blood sampling took place at baseline, cycle 4 day 1, and cycle 7 day 1. The sequence came from an adult with an advanced solid tumor such as melanoma, head and neck, liver or kidney cancer. The sample in question was CD4+ or CD8+ T cells sorted from blood, obtained in a trial of the OX40 agonist ivuxolimab.

The chain's CDR3 is CASSVGGGGYTF. The CDR3 DNA reads TGTGCCAGCAGCGTAGGCGGGGGTGGCTACACCTTC. The rearrangement uses TRBV9 and TRBJ1-2; tentative D call: TRBD1 (5 bases). This CDR3 spans 12 amino acids. Germline V lookup: CDR1 SGDLS, CDR2 YYNGEE. Trimming took off 0 bases at V and 7 bases at J, with 7 bases between the two ends.